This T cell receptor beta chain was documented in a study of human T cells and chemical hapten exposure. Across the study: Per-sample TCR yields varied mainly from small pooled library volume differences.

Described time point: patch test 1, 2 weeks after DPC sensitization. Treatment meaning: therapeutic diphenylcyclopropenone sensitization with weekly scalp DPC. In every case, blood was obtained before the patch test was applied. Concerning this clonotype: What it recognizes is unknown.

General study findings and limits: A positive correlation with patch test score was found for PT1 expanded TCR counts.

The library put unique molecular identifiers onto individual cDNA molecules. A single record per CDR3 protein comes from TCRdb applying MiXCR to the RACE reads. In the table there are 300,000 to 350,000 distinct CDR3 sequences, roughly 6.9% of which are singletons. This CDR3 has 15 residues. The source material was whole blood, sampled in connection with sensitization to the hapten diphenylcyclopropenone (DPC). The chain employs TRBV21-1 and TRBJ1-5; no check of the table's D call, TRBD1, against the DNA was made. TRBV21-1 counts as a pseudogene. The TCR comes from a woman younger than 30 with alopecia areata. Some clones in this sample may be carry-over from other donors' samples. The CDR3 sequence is CASRKMGRGCQPQHF. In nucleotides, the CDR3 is TGTGCCAGCAGAAAGATGGGTAGGGGCTGTCAGCCCCAGCATTTT.